This T cell receptor (beta chain) is drawn from a study of HIV-infected patients and healthy controls (dated by TCRdb to 2014 to 2015). This clonotype was observed at least ten times. Its recognized antigen is unknown. The input lacks base qualities; no much larger clone sits a single base away. The library relied on 5' RACE. The data were produced on an Illumina MiSeq. The raw public reads went through TCRdb reprocessing: fastp at Q25, MiXCR clone calling, in-frame beta chains kept. Merged by CDR3 protein, the rows form single entries marked with the most common genes and DNA. Recorded for this sample are 60,000 to 70,000 distinct CDR3 sequences; about 19% of them occurred a single time. 1.4% of the sample goes to the ten largest clones. Deletion took 3 bases off V and 5 bases off J, with a span of 16 bases between the germline ends. CDR1 KGHSH and CDR2 LQKENI were looked up in the germline V gene. The CDR3 has 15 amino acids, counting the end cysteine and phenylalanine. The only DNA kept is the CDR3, 45 bases in frame from the first base.

What was sequenced was CD4+ T cells from blood. This receptor was identified in a human donor in good health. The receptor chain draws on TRBV18 and TRBJ1-1; the D gene identity is not certain. The DNA sequence reads TGTGCCAGCTCACCTATTAAGGCAGGAGAGACTGAAGCTTTCTTT. Its protein reads: CASSPIKAGETEAFF.